This T cell receptor beta chain originates from a study of cytomegalovirus exposure and HLA in healthy donors. Overall study results and limits: Analysis was carried out at a later point, and it linked a missense DCLRE1C variant to TCR beta V- and J-gene trimming. Diagnosis of cytomegalovirus status made by the classifier reportedly showed high specificity and sensitivity. According to an earlier analysis, most TCR beta V segments yielded productive rearrangements about 87% or about 30% of the time.

This CDR3 is 18 amino acids long. Trimming cost V 0 bases and J 5 bases; bases outside gene matches: 13. CDR1 and CDR2 (germline): LGHNA, YSLEER. The PCR ran on 60 Vbeta and 13 Jbeta primers. Clones were read by immunoSEQ multiplex PCR, and TCRdb kept only the in-frame ones, dropping some. The profile shows fewer than 130,000 clones, approximately 84% of them singletons. As concerns this clone: Its antigen is undetermined.

The sequenced sample consisted of PBMCs. The J gene is TRBJ2-7, the V gene TRBV4-3, with 10 nucleotides matching TRBD1. This TCR was recovered from a man aged 40-50 years in good health and CMV-seronegative. CDR3: CASSQDGLWTGGKDEQYF. The DNA of the CDR3 is TGCGCCAGCAGCCAAGATGGCCTTTGGACAGGGGGAAAAGACGAGCAGTACTTC.